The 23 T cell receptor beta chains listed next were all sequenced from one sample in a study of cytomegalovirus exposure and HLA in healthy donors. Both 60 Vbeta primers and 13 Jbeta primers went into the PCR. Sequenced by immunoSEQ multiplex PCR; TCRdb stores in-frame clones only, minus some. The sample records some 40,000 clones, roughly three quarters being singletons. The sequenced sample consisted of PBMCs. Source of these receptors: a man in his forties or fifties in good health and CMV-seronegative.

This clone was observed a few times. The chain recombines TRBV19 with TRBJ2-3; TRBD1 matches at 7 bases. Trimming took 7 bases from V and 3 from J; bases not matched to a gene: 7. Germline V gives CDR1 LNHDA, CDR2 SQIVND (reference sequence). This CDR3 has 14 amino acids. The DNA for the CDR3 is TGTGCCAGTACCACCGGACAGGAGACAGATACGCAGTATTTT. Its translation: CASTTGQETDTQYF.

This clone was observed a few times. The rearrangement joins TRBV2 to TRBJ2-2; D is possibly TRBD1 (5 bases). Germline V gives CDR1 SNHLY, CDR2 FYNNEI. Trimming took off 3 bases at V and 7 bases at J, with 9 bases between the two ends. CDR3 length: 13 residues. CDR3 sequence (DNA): TGTGCCAGCAGTGACAGGGAAATCGGGGAGCTGTTTTTT. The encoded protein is CASSDREIGELFF.

The CDR3 region is CASSQEGGNQPYEQYF. The CDR3 DNA is TGTGCCAGCAGCCAAGAAGGGGGCAACCAACCCTACGAGCAGTACTTC. This chain connects TRBV4-2 to TRBJ2-7; 7 nucleotides line up with TRBD1. CDR3 length: 16 residues. CDR1 is LGHNA, CDR2 YNFKEQ, per germline. V was pared by 0 bases and J by 2 bases, with 7 bases of the junction left unmatched.

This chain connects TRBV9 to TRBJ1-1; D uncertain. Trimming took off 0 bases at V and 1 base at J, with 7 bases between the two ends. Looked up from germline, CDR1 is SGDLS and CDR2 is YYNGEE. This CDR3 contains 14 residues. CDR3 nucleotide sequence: TGTGCCAGCAGCGTAGTGCCGGGGAACACTGAAGCTTTCTTT. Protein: CASSVVPGNTEAFF.

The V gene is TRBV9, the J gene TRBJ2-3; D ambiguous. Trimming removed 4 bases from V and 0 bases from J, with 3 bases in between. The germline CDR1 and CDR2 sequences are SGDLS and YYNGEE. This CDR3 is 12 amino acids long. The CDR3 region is CASSPSTDTQYF. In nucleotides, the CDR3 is TGTGCCAGCAGCCCGAGCACAGATACGCAGTATTTT.

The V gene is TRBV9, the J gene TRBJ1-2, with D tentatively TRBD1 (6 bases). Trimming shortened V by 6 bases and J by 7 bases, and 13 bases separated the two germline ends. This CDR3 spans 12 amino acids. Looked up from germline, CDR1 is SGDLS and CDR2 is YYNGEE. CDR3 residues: CASNTGMGGYTF. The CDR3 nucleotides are TGTGCCAGCAATACAGGGATGGGTGGCTACACCTTC.

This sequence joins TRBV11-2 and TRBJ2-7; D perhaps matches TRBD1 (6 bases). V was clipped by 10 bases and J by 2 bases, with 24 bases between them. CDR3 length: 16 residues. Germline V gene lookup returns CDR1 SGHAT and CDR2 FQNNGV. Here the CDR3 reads CATRSFEAGDAYEQYF. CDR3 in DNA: TGTGCCACCAGATCTTTTGAGGCAGGGGATGCCTACGAGCAGTACTTC.

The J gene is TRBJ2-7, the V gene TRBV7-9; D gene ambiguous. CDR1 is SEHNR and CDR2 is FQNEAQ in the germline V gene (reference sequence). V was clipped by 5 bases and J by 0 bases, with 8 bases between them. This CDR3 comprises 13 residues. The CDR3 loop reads CASSHDNSYEQYF. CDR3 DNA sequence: TGTGCCAGCAGCCACGACAACTCCTACGAGCAGTACTTC.

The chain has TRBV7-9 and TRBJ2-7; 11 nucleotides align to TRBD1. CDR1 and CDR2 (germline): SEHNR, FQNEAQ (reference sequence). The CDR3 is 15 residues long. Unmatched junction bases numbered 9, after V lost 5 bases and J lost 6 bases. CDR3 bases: TGTGCCAGCAGCCTGGACAGGGGGCGGTTCGGCGAGCAGTACTTC. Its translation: CASSLDRGRFGEQYF.

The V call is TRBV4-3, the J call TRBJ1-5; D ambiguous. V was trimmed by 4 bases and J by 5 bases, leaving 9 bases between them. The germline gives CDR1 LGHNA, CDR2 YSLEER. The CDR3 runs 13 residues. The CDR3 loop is CASSPNGDQPQHF. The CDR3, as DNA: TGCGCCAGCAGCCCGAACGGAGATCAGCCCCAGCATTTT.

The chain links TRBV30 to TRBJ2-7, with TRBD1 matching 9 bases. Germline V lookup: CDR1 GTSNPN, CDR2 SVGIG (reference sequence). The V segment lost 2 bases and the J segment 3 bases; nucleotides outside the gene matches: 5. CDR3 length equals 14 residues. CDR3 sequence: CAWSRGQGVYEQYF. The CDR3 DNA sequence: TGTGCCTGGAGTAGGGGACAGGGAGTCTACGAGCAGTACTTC.

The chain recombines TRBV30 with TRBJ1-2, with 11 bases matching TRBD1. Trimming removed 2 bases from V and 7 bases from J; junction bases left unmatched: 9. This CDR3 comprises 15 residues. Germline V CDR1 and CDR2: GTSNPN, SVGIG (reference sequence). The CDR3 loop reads CAWSPRTGGASGYTF. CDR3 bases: TGTGCCTGGAGTCCGCGGACAGGGGGCGCATCTGGCTACACCTTC.

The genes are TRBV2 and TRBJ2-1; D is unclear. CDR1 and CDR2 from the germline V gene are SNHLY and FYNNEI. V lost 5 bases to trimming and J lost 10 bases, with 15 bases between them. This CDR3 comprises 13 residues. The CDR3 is CASSSDAMGEQFF. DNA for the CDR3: TGTGCCAGCAGTTCGGATGCGATGGGCGAGCAGTTCTTC.

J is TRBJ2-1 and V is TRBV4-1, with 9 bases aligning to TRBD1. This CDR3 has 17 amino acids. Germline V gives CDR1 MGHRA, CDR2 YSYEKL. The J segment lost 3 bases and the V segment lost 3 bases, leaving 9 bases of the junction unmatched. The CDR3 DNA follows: TGCGCCAGCAGCCAGCGAGAGAACAGGGGGCTCTACAATGAGCAGTTCTTC. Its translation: CASSQRENRGLYNEQFF.

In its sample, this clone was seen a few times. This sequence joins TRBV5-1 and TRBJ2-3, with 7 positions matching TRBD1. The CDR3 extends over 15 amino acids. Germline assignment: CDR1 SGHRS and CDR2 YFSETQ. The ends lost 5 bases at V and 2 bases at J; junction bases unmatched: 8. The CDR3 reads CASRTGQATTDTQYF. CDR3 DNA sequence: TGCGCCAGCAGGACTGGACAGGCAACCACAGATACGCAGTATTTT.

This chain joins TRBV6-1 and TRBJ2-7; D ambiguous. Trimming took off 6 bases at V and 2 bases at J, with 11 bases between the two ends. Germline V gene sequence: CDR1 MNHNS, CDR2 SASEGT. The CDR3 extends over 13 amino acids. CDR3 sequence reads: CASRNSEPYEQYF. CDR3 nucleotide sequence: TGTGCCAGCAGGAACTCCGAACCCTACGAGCAGTACTTC.

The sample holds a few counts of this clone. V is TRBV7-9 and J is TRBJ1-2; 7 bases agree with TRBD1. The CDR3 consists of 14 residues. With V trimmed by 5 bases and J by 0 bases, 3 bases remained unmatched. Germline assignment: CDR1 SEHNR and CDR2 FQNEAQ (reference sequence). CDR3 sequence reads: CASSGTAANYGYTF. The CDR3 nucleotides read TGTGCCAGCAGCGGGACAGCAGCTAACTATGGCTACACCTTC.

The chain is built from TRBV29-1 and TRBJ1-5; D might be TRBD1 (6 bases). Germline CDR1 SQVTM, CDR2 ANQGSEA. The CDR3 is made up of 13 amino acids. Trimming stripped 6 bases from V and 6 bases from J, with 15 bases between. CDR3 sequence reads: CSVAAGAGQPQHF. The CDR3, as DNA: TGCAGCGTCGCTGCAGGGGCGGGTCAGCCCCAGCATTTT. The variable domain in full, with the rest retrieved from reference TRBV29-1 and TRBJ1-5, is SAVISQKPSRDICQRGTSLTIQCQVDSQVTMMFWYRQQPGQSLTLIATANQGSEATYESGFVIDKFPISRPNLTFSTLTVSNMSPEDSSIYLCSVAAGAGQPQHFGDGTRLSIL.

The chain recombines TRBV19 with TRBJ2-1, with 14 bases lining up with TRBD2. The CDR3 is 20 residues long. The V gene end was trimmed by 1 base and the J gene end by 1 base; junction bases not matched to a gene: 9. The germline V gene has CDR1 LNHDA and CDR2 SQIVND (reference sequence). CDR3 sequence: CASSIVGWTSGGPSYNEQFF. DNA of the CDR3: TGTGCCAGTAGTATAGTGGGATGGACTAGCGGGGGGCCGTCCTACAATGAGCAGTTCTTC.

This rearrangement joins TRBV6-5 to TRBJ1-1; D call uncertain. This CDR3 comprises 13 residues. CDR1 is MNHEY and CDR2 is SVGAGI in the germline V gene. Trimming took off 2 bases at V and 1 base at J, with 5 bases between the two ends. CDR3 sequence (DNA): TGTGCCAGCAGTTACGGCCAGAACACTGAAGCTTTCTTT. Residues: CASSYGQNTEAFF.

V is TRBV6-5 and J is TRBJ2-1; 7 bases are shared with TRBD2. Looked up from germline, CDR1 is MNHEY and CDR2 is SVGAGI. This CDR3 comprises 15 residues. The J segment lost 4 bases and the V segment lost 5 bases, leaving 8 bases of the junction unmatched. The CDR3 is CASSATSGAYNEQFF. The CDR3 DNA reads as TGTGCCAGCAGTGCCACCAGCGGGGCTTACAATGAGCAGTTCTTC.

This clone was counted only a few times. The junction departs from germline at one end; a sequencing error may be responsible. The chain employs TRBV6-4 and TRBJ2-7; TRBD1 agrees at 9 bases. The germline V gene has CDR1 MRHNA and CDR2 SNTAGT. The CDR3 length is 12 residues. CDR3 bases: TGTGCCAGCAGTGATGCCGGGACAGGGCATCCCTTC. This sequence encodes CASSDAGTGHPF.

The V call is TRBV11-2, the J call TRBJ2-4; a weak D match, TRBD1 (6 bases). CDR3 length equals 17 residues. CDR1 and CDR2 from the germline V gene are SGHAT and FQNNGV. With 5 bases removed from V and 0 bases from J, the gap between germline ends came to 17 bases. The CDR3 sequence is CASSAGPKGGAKNIQYF. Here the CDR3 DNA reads TGTGCCAGCAGCGCAGGGCCGAAAGGGGGAGCCAAAAACATTCAGTACTTC.